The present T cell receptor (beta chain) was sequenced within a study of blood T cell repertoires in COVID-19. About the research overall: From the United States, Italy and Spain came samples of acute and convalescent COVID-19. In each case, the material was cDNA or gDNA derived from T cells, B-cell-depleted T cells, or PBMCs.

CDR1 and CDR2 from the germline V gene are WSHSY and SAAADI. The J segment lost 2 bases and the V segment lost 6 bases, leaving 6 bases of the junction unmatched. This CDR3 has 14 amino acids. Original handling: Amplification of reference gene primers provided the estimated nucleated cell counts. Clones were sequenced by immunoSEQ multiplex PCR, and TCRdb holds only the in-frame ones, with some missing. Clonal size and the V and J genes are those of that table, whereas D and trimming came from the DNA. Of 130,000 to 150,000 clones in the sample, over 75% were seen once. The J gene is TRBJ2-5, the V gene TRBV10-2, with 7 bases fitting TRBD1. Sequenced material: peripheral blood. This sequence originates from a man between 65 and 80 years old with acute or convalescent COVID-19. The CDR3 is CASRDRLSQETQYF. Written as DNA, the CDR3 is TGCGCCAGCAGGGACAGGCTCTCACAAGAGACCCAGTACTTC.